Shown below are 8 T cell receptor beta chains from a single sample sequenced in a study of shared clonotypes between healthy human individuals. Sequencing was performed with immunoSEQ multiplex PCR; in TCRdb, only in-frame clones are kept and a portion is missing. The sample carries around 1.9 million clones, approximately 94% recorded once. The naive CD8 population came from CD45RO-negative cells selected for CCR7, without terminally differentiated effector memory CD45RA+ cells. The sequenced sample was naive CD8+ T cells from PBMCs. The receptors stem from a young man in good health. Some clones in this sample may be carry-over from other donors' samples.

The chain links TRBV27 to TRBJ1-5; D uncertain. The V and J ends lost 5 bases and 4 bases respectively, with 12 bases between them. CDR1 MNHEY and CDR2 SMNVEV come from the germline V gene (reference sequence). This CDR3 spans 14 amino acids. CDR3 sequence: CASSPRSGNQPQHF. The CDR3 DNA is TGTGCCAGCAGTCCGAGGTCCGGGAATCAGCCCCAGCATTTT.

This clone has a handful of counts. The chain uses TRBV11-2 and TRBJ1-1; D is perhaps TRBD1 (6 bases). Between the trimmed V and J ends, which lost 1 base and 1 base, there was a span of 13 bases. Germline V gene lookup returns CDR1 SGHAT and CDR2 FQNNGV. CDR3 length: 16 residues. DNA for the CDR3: TGTGCCAGCAGCTTAGGGCCGGGGGGCCCGAACACTGAAGCTTTCTTT. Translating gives CASSLGPGGPNTEAFF.

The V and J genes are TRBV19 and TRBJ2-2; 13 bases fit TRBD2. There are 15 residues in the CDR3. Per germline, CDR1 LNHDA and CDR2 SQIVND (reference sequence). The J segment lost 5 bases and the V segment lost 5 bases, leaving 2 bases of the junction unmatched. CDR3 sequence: CASSQGLAGTGELFF. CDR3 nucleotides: TGTGCCAGTAGTCAGGGACTAGCGGGGACCGGGGAGCTGTTTTTT.

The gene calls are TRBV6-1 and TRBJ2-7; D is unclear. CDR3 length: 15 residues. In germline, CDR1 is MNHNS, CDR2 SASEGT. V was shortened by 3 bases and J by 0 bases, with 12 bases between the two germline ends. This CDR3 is CASSDWRNSSYEQYF. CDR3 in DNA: TGTGCCAGCAGTGATTGGCGGAACAGCTCCTACGAGCAGTACTTC.

CDR3 region: CASSAQVSSYNEQFF. The CDR3 DNA sequence: TGCGCCAGCAGCGCGCAGGTAAGCTCCTACAATGAGCAGTTCTTC. The chain couples TRBV5-1 to TRBJ2-1, with unresolved D. This CDR3 has 15 amino acids. The V end lost 4 bases, the J end lost 0 bases, and 11 bases lay between the germline ends. Germline loops: CDR1 SGHRS, CDR2 YFSETQ. The variable domain in full, with the rest retrieved from reference TRBV5-1 and TRBJ2-1, is KAGVTQTPRYLIKTRGQQVTLSCSPISGHRSVSWYQQTPGQGLQFLFEYFSETQRNKGNFPGRFSGRQFSNSRSEMNVSTLELGDSALYLCASSAQVSSYNEQFFGPGTRLTVL.

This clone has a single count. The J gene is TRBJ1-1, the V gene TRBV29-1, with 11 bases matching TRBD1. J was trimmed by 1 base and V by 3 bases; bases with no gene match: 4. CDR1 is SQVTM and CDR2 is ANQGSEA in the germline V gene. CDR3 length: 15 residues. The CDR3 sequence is CSVEEGTGGNTEAFF. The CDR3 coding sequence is TGCAGCGTTGAGGAAGGGACAGGGGGGAACACTGAAGCTTTCTTT.

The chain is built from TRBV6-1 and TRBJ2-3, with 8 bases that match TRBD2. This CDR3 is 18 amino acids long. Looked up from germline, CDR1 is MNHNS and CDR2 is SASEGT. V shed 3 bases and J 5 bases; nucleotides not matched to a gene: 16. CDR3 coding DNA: TGTGCCAGCAGTGAGCCTCCTTCCGGGAGGGCCTATGGAGATACGCAGTATTTT. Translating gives CASSEPPSGRAYGDTQYF.

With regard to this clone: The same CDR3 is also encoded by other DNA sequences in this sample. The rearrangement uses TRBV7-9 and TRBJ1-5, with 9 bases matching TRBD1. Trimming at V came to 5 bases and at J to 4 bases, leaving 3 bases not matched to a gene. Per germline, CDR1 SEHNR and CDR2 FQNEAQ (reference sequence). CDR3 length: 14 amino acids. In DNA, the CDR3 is TGTGCCAGCAGCCCTGGACAGGGGAATCAGCCCCAGCATTTT. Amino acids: CASSPGQGNQPQHF.